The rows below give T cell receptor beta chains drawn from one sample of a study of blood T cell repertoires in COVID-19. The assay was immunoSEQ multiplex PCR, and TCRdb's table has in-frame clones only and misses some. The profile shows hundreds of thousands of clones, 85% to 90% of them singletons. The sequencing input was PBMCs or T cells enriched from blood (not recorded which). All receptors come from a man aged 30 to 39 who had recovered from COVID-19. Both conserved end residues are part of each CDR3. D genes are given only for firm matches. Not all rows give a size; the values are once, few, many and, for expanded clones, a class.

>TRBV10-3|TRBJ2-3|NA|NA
TGTGCCATCAGCACAAGCTCGACTACGGATACGCAGTATTTT
CAISTSSTTDTQYF
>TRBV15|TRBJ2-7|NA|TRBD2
TGTGCCACCGGGCGGGGGAGATACGAGCAGTACTTC
CATGRGRYEQYF
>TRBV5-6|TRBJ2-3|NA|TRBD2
TGTGCCAGCAGCTCTCTTTTTGGCGGGAGCGGCGTGGATACGCAGTATTTT
CASSSLFGGSGVDTQYF
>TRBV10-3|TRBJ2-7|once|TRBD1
TGTGCCATCAGTGAGACGGGACAGGGGATCTACGAGCAGTACTTC
CAISETGQGIYEQYF
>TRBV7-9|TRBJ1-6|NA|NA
TGTGCCAGCAGCCGAGGGGTACAGGGTGATTCACCCCTCCACTTT
CASSRGVQGDSPLHF
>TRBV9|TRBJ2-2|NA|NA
TGTGCCAGCAGCCCAGGCAAAGGGGATGGCACCGGGGAGCTGTTTTTT
CASSPGKGDGTGELFF
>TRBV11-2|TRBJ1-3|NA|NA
TGTGCCAGCAGCAACGGGGAGGGAAACACCATATATTTT
CASSNGEGNTIYF
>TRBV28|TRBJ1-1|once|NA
TGTGCCAGCACTCGAGCTAGAGAAGCTTTCTTT
CASTRAREAFF
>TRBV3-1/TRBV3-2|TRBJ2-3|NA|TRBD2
TGTGCCAGCAGCCCCTGGACTAGCGTGGGGACAGATACGCAGTATTTT
CASSPWTSVGTDTQYF
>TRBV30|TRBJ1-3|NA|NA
TGTGCCTGGAGTCCCGGGATTCCTGGAAACACCATATATTTT
CAWSPGIPGNTIYF
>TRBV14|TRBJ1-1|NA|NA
TGTGCCAGCAGCTTTACAGAGAACACTGAAGCTTTCTTT
CASSFTENTEAFF
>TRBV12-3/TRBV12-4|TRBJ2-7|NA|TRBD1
TGTGCCAGCGGCCGACAGGGGTCGGGGGAGCAGTACTTC
CASGRQGSGEQYF
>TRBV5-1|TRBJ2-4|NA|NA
TGCGCCAGCAGCTTGGGGACAACGGGCTTC
CASSLGTTGF
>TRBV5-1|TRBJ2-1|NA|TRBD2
TGCGCCAGCAGCTTCCTGACTAGCGGAACGTACAATGAGCAGTTCTTC
CASSFLTSGTYNEQFF
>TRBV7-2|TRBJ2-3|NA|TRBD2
TGTGCCAGCAGGGCGGGACTAGCGGGACCTGATACGCAGTATTTT
CASRAGLAGPDTQYF
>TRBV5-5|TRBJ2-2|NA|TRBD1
TGTGCCAGCAGCTTGGAGGGGGCCACCGGGGAGCTGTTTTTT
CASSLEGATGELFF
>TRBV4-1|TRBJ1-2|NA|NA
TGCGCCAGCAGCCAAGATTCCGCCGACAGGACCTATGGCTACACCTTC
CASSQDSADRTYGYTF
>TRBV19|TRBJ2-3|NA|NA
TGTGCCAGTATGAGAGGTAATTGGGGCACAGATACGCAGTATTTT
CASMRGNWGTDTQYF
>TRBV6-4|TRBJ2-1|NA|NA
TGTGCCAGCAGTGTTGCGACAGGATGGGGGCTTGAGCAGTTCTTC
CASSVATGWGLEQFF
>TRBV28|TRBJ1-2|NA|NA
TGTGCCAGCAGTTACCAAATAGGGACATCCTATGGCTACACCTTC
CASSYQIGTSYGYTF
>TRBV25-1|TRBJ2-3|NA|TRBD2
TGTGCCAGCAGTGAAGGGACTAGCGGGCAGGATACGCAGTATTTT
CASSEGTSGQDTQYF
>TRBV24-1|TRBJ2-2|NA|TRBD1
TGTGCCACCAGTGATTCGGACAGGGAGAACACCGGGGAGCTGTTTTTT
CATSDSDRENTGELFF
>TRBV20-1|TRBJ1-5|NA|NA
TGCAGTGCTAGTGGCGGGGGCAATCAGCCCCAGCATTTT
CSASGGGNQPQHF
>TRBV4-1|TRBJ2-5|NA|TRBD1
TGCGCCAGCAGCCAAGGAAACAGGGGCTTCCAAGAGACCCAGTACTTC
CASSQGNRGFQETQYF
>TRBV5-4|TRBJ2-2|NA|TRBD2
TGTGCCAGCAGCTTGGGGCTAGCGGGAGGGACCGGGGAGCTGTTTTTT
CASSLGLAGGTGELFF
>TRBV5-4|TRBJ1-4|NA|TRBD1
TGTGCCAGCAGCCCAGGGGGCGGTTATGAAAAACTGTTTTTT
CASSPGGGYEKLFF
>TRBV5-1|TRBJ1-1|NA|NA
TGCGCCAGCACCCCGGGAGGGGGAACGGACACTGAAGCTTTCTTT
CASTPGGGTDTEAFF
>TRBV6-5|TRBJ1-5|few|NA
TGTGCCAGCAGTCGTACACAGGATAGCAATCAGCCCCAGCATTTT
CASSRTQDSNQPQHF
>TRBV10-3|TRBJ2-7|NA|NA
TGTGCCATCAGTGAGTCTTTAGACTACGAGCAGTACTTC
CAISESLDYEQYF
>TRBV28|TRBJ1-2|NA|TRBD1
TGTGCCTCCTTGACGGGACAGGGGGGAGGCTACACCTTC
CASLTGQGGGYTF
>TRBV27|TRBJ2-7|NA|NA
TGTGCCAGCAGCCCTTTGGACAGCTACGAGCAGTACTTC
CASSPLDSYEQYF
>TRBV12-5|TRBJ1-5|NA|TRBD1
TGTGCTAGTGGTTTGGGGGGACAGGGGGCATGGCAGCCCCAGCATTTT
CASGLGGQGAWQPQHF
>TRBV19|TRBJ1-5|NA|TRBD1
TGTGCCAGTAGTACCCAGGGGGTTAGGCCCCAGCATTTT
CASSTQGVRPQHF
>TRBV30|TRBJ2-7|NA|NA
TGTGCCTGGAGCGGGGACTCCTACGAGCAGTACTTC
CAWSGDSYEQYF
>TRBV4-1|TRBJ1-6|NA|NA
TGCGCCAGCAGCCCCCTCCAGGTCTTAGGCTTAAATTCACCCCTCCACTTT
CASSPLQVLGLNSPLHF
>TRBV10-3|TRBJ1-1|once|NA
TGTGCCATCAGTGCGAGGGTTAACACTGAAGCTTTCTTT
CAISARVNTEAFF
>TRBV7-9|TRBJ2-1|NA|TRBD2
TGTGCCAGCAGCTTAGAACTAGCGTTCGATGAGCAGTTCTTC
CASSLELAFDEQFF
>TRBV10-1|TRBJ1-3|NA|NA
TGCGCCAGCAGTGATCCGGAGTTTGGAAACACCATATATTTT
CASSDPEFGNTIYF
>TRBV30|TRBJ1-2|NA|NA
TGTGCCTGGGTTGGTGGGACTCTCGGCTATGGCTACACCTTC
CAWVGGTLGYGYTF
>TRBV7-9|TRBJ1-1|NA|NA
TGTGCCAGCAGCTTAGTCCTTGAAGCTTTCTTT
CASSLVLEAFF
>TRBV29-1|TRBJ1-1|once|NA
TGCAGCGTTGTGGTGATGGAGGGAAACACTGAAGCTTTCTTT
CSVVVMEGNTEAFF
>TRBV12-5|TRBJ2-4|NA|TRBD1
TGTGCTAGTGCCACCCGGGACAGGGTCATTCAGTACTTC
CASATRDRVIQYF
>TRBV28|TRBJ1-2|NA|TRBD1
TGTGCCAGCCGGGTAAGACAGGGACGTTTCGGTTACACCTTC
CASRVRQGRFGYTF
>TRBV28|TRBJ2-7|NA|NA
TGTGCCAGCAGACCCCAGGGATCCTCCTACGAGCAGTACTTC
CASRPQGSSYEQYF
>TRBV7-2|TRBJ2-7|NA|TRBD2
TGTGCCAGCAGCCAAAAGCGGGAGACCACCTACGAGCAGTACTTC
CASSQKRETTYEQYF
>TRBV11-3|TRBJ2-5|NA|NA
TGTGCCAGCAGCCTAGCCAGGGAGACCCAGTACTTC
CASSLARETQYF
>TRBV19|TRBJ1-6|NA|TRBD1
TGTGCCAGCTGGGACAGGGGGCATTATAATTCACCCCTCCACTTT
CASWDRGHYNSPLHF
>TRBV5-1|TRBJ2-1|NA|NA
TGCGCCAGCAGCTTGGGACACACCTACAATGAGCAGTTCTTC
CASSLGHTYNEQFF
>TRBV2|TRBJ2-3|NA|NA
TGTGCCAGCAGTGAAGCAGGGCGGGGGTATTTT
CASSEAGRGYF
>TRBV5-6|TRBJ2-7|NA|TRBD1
TGTGCCAGCAGCTTGGTGACAGCCTCGCAAGGGACAGGGGGCGAGCAGTACTTC
CASSLVTASQGTGGEQYF
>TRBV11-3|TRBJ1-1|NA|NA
TGTGCCAGCAGCCGCGAAACGAACACTGAAGCTTTCTTT
CASSRETNTEAFF
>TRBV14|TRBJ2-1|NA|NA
TGTGCCAGCAGCCAAAGGTACAGGGTCGACAATGAGCAGTTCTTC
CASSQRYRVDNEQFF
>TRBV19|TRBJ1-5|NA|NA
TGTGCCAGTAGCAATCCGGGACAACTATATAGCAATCAGCCCCAGCATTTT
CASSNPGQLYSNQPQHF
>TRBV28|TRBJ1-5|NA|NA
TGTGCCAGCAGTTTAGGATCAGGGTGGGGCAATCAGCCCCAGCATTTT
CASSLGSGWGNQPQHF